These T cell receptor beta chains were read from a single sample in a study of T cell responses to AZD1222 COVID-19 vaccine. Profiling relied on immunoSEQ multiplex PCR, and the TCRdb table lists in-frame clones only, not all of them. This sample carries roughly 140,000 clones, 90% to 95% of them seen once, and the ten largest clones take roughly 4.6%. Specimen: peripheral blood, collected on day 0 of AZD1222 vaccination. The receptors were sampled from an adult in good health. Both conserved end residues are trimmed from each CDR3.

CDR3	J	V
ASSLDRRSGANVLT	TRBJ2-6	TRBV10-2
ASSYDGLLDTDTQY	TRBJ2-3	TRBV4-1
ASSLSKGSNQPQH	TRBJ1-5	TRBV4-2
ASSFWLKYEQY	TRBJ2-7	TRBV28
ASSPWTGGWNEQF	TRBJ2-1	TRBV19
ASSYRGSNEQF	TRBJ2-1	TRBV11-2
ASRVSGTNEQY	TRBJ2-7	TRBV19
AWSVLPAGYGYT	TRBJ1-2	TRBV30
ASSATTGFTGELF	TRBJ2-2	TRBV28
ATSREPTSGRFYEQY	TRBJ2-7	TRBV15
ASSVGLAIVETQY	TRBJ2-5	TRBV2
ASSQTAWGPDPYGYT	TRBJ1-2	TRBV4-3
ASSQASTRTYGYT	TRBJ1-2	TRBV5-1
ASKGTGDNYGYT	TRBJ1-2	TRBV2
ASNYRPREDEQY	TRBJ2-7	TRBV6-5
ASSYGPDLNSPLH	TRBJ1-6	TRBV6-5
ASSPGQGSSPLH	TRBJ1-6	TRBV7-9
ASSALLAFPYEQY	TRBJ2-7	TRBV7-2
ASSLFAGLYEQY	TRBJ2-7	TRBV5-1
SVEGRDSVSSYNEQF	TRBJ2-1	TRBV29-1
ASSGPRTGVYEKLF	TRBJ1-4	TRBV28
ASSELAGLSKSEQF	TRBJ2-1	TRBV27
ASSLAWGTSGSYEQY	TRBJ2-7	TRBV7-2
AWNEGAQPQH	TRBJ1-5	TRBV30
ASSLTGGPTGNQPQH	TRBJ1-5	TRBV11-2
ASSWGTGNEKLF	TRBJ1-4	TRBV6-6
ASSQDSQARPQH	TRBJ1-5	TRBV4-1
ASNHREEDEQY	TRBJ2-7	TRBV7-8
ACRSILGDTEAF	TRBJ1-1	TRBV27
ASSQDETGTTEAF	TRBJ1-1	TRBV4-1
ASSLDRNQPQH	TRBJ1-5	TRBV7-8
ASSLDLPLAGERWDEQY	TRBJ2-7	TRBV11-2
ASSHGLAGVGTGELF	TRBJ2-2	TRBV4-3
ASSPRGDTQY	TRBJ2-3	TRBV12-3/TRBV12-4
ASSSEGRTGELF	TRBJ2-2	TRBV11-3
ASSPKSVNYGYT	TRBJ1-2	TRBV5-4
ASSLVRQAPLKGYT	TRBJ1-2	TRBV5-6
ASSGTSNTGELF	TRBJ2-2	TRBV6-4
ASSLERAGGGYEQY	TRBJ2-7	TRBV7-2
ASTNTESNQPQH	TRBJ1-5	TRBV28
ASSSRDRGWDEQF	TRBJ2-1	TRBV27
ASSPRGTANEKLF	TRBJ1-4	TRBV18
ASSYSTSGESTDTQY	TRBJ2-3	TRBV6-2/TRBV6-3
ASSTFGTGGNSPLH	TRBJ1-6	TRBV19
ASSPGTGAIQPQH	TRBJ1-5	TRBV28
ASSRTRYSGNTIY	TRBJ1-3	TRBV19
ASSPSPWGLSGNTIY	TRBJ1-3	TRBV4-3
ASSPRGRPGDEQF	TRBJ2-1	TRBV28
ASSQDVSDIPYNEQF	TRBJ2-1	TRBV3-1/TRBV3-2